This TCR beta chain emerged from a study of T cells after yellow fever vaccination. Looking at the study overall: By means of CD3, CD45RA, CCR7 and CD95, the EM, EMRA, CM and Tscm memory subsets were sorted. Study-level findings and limits: Weaker, the secondary response had a peak occurring faster, on day 5 versus 15.

A universal primer site and UMIs were added as TCR cDNA was made by 5'RACE template switching. MiXCR, applied by TCRdb to the 5' RACE reads, yields one record per CDR3 protein. This repertoire shows about 22,000 distinct CDR3 sequences, around 5% found once; its top ten account for roughly 20%. This clonotype was observed at least ten times. This CDR3 region has 14 residues. Deletions cut 4 bases from V and 5 bases from J, with 14 bases between. Germline V gene lookup returns CDR1 MNHNS and CDR2 SASEGT. The clonotype originates from a man aged 18 to 30 who received the YFV17D yellow fever vaccine. This specimen consisted of PBMCs, either bulk or a sorted T-cell subset (CD4+, CD8+, memory, or dextramer-sorted; not recorded which), obtained approximately 47 days after the first yellow fever vaccination. J is TRBJ1-1 and V is TRBV6-1; TRBD1 is a possible D gene (6 bases). The CDR3 protein is CASSAQGGGTEAFF. CDR3 sequence (DNA): TGTGCCAGCAGTGCACAGGGTGGAGGGACTGAAGCTTTCTTT.